This is a list of T cell receptor beta chains from one sample in a study of PD-1 blockade in mismatch repair-deficient tumors. Measured with immunoSEQ multiplex PCR; TCRdb has only the in-frame clones, and not every one. The sample has over 15,000 clones, 84% seen once. Specimen: PBMCs, collected 4 weeks after starting pembrolizumab. All receptors come from an adult with mismatch repair-deficient cancer. The CDR3 runs from the conserved cysteine through the conserved F or W. Each record gives: J gene, D gene, clone size, V gene, CDR3 protein, CDR3 DNA. D genes are given only for firm matches. Clone size appears in some rows only: once, few, many, or a class for an expanded clone.

J gene: TRBJ2-3
D gene: TRBD2
clone size: NA
V gene: TRBV4-1
CDR3 protein: CASSQTASGKGYTQYF
CDR3 DNA: TGCGCCAGCAGCCAAACGGCTAGCGGGAAAGGTTATACGCAGTATTTT

J gene: TRBJ2-7
D gene: TRBD2
clone size: NA
V gene: TRBV6-1
CDR3 protein: CASSEPMTSGVYEQYF
CDR3 DNA: TGTGCCAGCAGTGAACCCATGACTAGCGGCGTTTACGAGCAGTACTTC

J gene: TRBJ2-3
D gene: NA
clone size: NA
V gene: TRBV13
CDR3 protein: CASSGPGSTDTQYF
CDR3 DNA: TGTGCCAGCAGCGGACCAGGGAGCACAGATACGCAGTATTTT

J gene: TRBJ1-4
D gene: TRBD1
clone size: NA
V gene: TRBV19
CDR3 protein: CASTPYPGGATNEKLFF
CDR3 DNA: TGTGCCAGTACCCCCTACCCAGGGGGTGCAACTAATGAAAAACTGTTTTTT

J gene: TRBJ2-3
D gene: NA
clone size: once
V gene: TRBV7-9
CDR3 protein: CASSLGQNTQYF
CDR3 DNA: TGTGCCAGCAGCTTAGGTCAGAATACGCAGTATTTT

J gene: TRBJ2-7
D gene: TRBD1
clone size: few
V gene: TRBV18
CDR3 protein: CASSPIPARDSTSEQYF
CDR3 DNA: TGTGCCAGCTCACCTATCCCCGCAAGGGACAGCACCTCTGAGCAGTACTTC

J gene: TRBJ1-3
D gene: NA
clone size: NA
V gene: TRBV18
CDR3 protein: CASSPWSEGKIGDTIYF
CDR3 DNA: TGTGCCAGCTCACCTTGGTCGGAGGGGAAGATTGGGGACACCATATATTTT

J gene: TRBJ2-3
D gene: TRBD1
clone size: NA
V gene: TRBV28
CDR3 protein: CASSPGQGFRGTQYF
CDR3 DNA: TGTGCCAGCAGTCCGGGACAGGGGTTTCGCGGTACGCAGTATTTT

J gene: TRBJ2-7
D gene: TRBD1
clone size: NA
V gene: TRBV19
CDR3 protein: CASSIDLWDRSYEQYF
CDR3 DNA: TGTGCCAGTAGTATAGATCTATGGGACAGATCCTACGAGCAGTACTTC

J gene: TRBJ1-2
D gene: NA
clone size: NA
V gene: TRBV7-3
CDR3 protein: CASSSDGSGNYGYTF
CDR3 DNA: TGTGCCAGCAGCTCGGATGGGTCAGGGAACTATGGCTACACCTTC

J gene: TRBJ2-3
D gene: NA
clone size: once
V gene: TRBV9
CDR3 protein: CASSAWRAGSTDTQYF
CDR3 DNA: TGTGCCAGCAGCGCCTGGCGGGCCGGTAGCACAGATACGCAGTATTTT

J gene: TRBJ2-7
D gene: TRBD1
clone size: NA
V gene: TRBV2
CDR3 protein: CASSPGTGLREQYF
CDR3 DNA: TGTGCCAGCAGTCCCGGGACAGGGCTCCGCGAGCAGTACTTC

J gene: TRBJ1-1
D gene: TRBD1
clone size: NA
V gene: TRBV5-4
CDR3 protein: CASSLQGWNTEAFF
CDR3 DNA: TGTGCCAGCAGCTTACAGGGGTGGAACACTGAAGCTTTCTTT

J gene: TRBJ2-4
D gene: NA
clone size: NA
V gene: TRBV4-2
CDR3 protein: CASSRGGTTPGDIQYF
CDR3 DNA: TGTGCCAGCAGCCGCGGAGGGACTACCCCAGGGGACATTCAGTACTTC

J gene: TRBJ1-2
D gene: TRBD1
clone size: few
V gene: TRBV27
CDR3 protein: CASRGQGEGYGYTF
CDR3 DNA: TGTGCCAGCAGAGGACAGGGTGAGGGCTATGGCTACACCTTC

J gene: TRBJ2-7
D gene: NA
clone size: NA
V gene: TRBV5-1
CDR3 protein: CASSLALYGTYEQYF
CDR3 DNA: TGCGCCAGCAGCTTGGCCCTCTACGGGACCTACGAGCAGTACTTC

J gene: TRBJ2-3
D gene: NA
clone size: NA
V gene: TRBV9
CDR3 protein: CASSVVDGSVSDTQYF
CDR3 DNA: TGTGCCAGCAGCGTAGTGGACGGGAGCGTTTCGGATACGCAGTATTTT

J gene: TRBJ2-1
D gene: TRBD2
clone size: NA
V gene: TRBV9
CDR3 protein: CASSVPMRELGNEQFF
CDR3 DNA: TGTGCCAGCAGCGTACCCATGCGGGAGCTAGGAAATGAGCAGTTCTTC

J gene: TRBJ2-1
D gene: TRBD2
clone size: NA
V gene: TRBV5-1
CDR3 protein: CASSLGLAGHDQFF
CDR3 DNA: TGCGCCAGCAGCTTGGGACTAGCGGGACATGATCAGTTCTTC

J gene: TRBJ1-2
D gene: NA
clone size: NA
V gene: TRBV25-1
CDR3 protein: CASKQTGNGYTF
CDR3 DNA: TGTGCCAGCAAGCAAACAGGGAATGGCTACACCTTC

J gene: TRBJ2-7
D gene: TRBD2
clone size: few
V gene: TRBV11-1
CDR3 protein: CASSFSGSVYEQYF
CDR3 DNA: TGTGCCAGCAGCTTTAGCGGGAGTGTCTACGAGCAGTACTTC

J gene: TRBJ2-2
D gene: NA
clone size: NA
V gene: TRBV7-3
CDR3 protein: CASSFPTLLGGGRTGELFF
CDR3 DNA: TGTGCCAGCAGCTTTCCCACCCTCCTAGGGGGAGGGCGCACCGGGGAGCTGTTTTTT

J gene: TRBJ2-3
D gene: TRBD1
clone size: NA
V gene: TRBV9
CDR3 protein: CASSADAGTGGNHSSTDTQYF
CDR3 DNA: TGTGCCAGCAGCGCCGACGCCGGGACAGGGGGCAACCATTCTAGCACAGATACGCAGTATTTT

J gene: TRBJ2-7
D gene: NA
clone size: NA
V gene: TRBV18
CDR3 protein: CASSPIRDLTTYEQYF
CDR3 DNA: TGTGCCAGCTCACCTATCCGGGACTTAACTACCTACGAGCAGTACTTC

J gene: TRBJ2-7
D gene: NA
clone size: NA
V gene: TRBV21-1
CDR3 protein: CASSSGVGGFYEQYF
CDR3 DNA: TGTGCCAGCAGCTCCGGGGTGGGAGGTTTCTACGAGCAGTACTTC